This entry features one T cell receptor (beta chain) sequence. What it binds is not known. Produced via immunoSEQ multiplex PCR; TCRdb's table is partial and in-frame only. Of some 74,000 clones listed, around 93% are singletons. J lost 3 bases, V lost 4 bases, and 7 bases had no gene match. Germline V gene sequence: CDR1 SGHAT, CDR2 FQNNGV. The CDR3 consists of 16 residues. The data were obtained in a study of Tregs in tolerant kidney transplant recipients. Thawed PBMCs were FACS-sorted into unstimulated CD4+CD25+CD127- regulatory T cells, CD4+CD25- non-regulatory cells, CD4 and CD8 cells. General observations from the study: Findings come from small patient numbers and require larger validation. Tregs expanded with activated donor B cells seemed most donor-specific. For some patients, primers changed over time, blocking nucleotide-level comparison.

This TCR came from a human donor who received a combined kidney and bone marrow transplant. The rearrangement joins TRBV11-2 to TRBJ2-7, with TRBD2 identical over 12 bases. Material: Tregs from blood, obtained before the transplant. The CDR3 DNA follows: TGTGCCAGCAGCTCCTCAGGACTAGCGGGGAACTACGAGCAGTACTTC. Protein sequence: CASSSSGLAGNYEQYF.